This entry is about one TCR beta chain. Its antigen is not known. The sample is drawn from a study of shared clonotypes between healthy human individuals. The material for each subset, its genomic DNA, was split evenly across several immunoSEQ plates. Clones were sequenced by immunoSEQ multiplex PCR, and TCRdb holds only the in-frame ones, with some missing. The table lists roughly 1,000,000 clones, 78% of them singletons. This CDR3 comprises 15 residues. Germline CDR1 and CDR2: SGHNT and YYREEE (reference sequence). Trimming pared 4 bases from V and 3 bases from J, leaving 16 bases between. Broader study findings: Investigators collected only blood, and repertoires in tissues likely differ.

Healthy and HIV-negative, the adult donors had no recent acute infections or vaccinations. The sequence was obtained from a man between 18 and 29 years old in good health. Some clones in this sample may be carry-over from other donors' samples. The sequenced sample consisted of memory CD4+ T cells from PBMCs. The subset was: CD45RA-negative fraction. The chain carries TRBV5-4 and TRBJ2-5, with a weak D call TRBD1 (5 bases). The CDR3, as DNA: TGTGCCAGCAGCAGTGGGAAAAGGGGCAAAGAGACCCAGTACTTC. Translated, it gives CASSSGKRGKETQYF.